In this sample, the clone carrying this T cell receptor (beta chain) turned up a few times. Its antigen is unidentified. The data are from a study of a mutant IDH1 vaccine in newly diagnosed glioma. V lost 4 bases and J 7 bases, leaving 8 bases between the germline ends. Germline V lookup: CDR1 MNHEY, CDR2 SVGAGI. The CDR3 has 12 amino acids. This table comes from immunoSEQ multiplex PCR, and its TCRdb copy is limited to in-frame clones, with some not included. The sample includes around 61,000 clones, 60% to 80% of them seen just once. Time point denoted: week 47, end of study. Vaccination comprised doses that each held 300 ug of mutant IDH1 20-mer peptide, plus topical imiquimod.

This specimen was PBMCs, taken from a glioma patient whose treatment included an IDH1 peptide vaccine. The sequence was collected from a man aged 50-59 years with glioma. The chain employs TRBV6-5 and TRBJ1-5; no reliable D call. The CDR3 reads CASSSLGQPQHF. The CDR3 region has the DNA TGTGCCAGCAGTTCACTCGGACAGCCCCAGCATTTT.